This T cell receptor (beta chain) was sequenced in a study of OX40 agonist ivuxolimab in advanced cancers. Study-wide context: Partial responses were achieved by three patients, of whom one had hepatocellular carcinoma and two had cutaneous melanoma.

Germline CDR1 SGDLS, CDR2 YYNGEE. This CDR3 contains 19 residues. With 4 bases removed from V and 2 bases from J, the gap between germline ends came to 26 bases. On this clone itself: The target antigen is unknown.

General observations from the study: Averaged across samples, CD8+ T cells carried more expanded clones than CD4+ did.

Sequencing used immunoSEQ multiplex PCR; TCRdb keeps in-frame clones, though not all of them. The data contain fewer than 85,000 clones, around 82% of them singletons. Here the sequenced sample was CD4+ or CD8+ T cells sorted from blood, taken in a trial of the OX40 agonist ivuxolimab. The receptor was derived from an adult with an advanced solid tumor such as melanoma, head and neck, liver or kidney cancer. This chain links TRBV9 with TRBJ2-3, with D perhaps given as TRBD1 or TRBD2 (6 bases each). Here the CDR3 reads CASSPEGEVRFEFTDTQYF. In nucleotides, the CDR3 is TGTGCCAGCAGCCCGGAGGGGGAGGTTAGGTTTGAGTTCACAGATACGCAGTATTTT.